The present T cell receptor (beta chain) was sequenced within a study of T cells in Graves' hyperthyroidism and ophthalmopathy. Study details: The authors collected peripheral blood at initial diagnosis, before any treatment. Study results and caveats: Model predictions of ophthalmopathy came a median around 6.5 months before onset.

Hyperthyroidism had been newly diagnosed in patients aged 18 to 65, and its duration was under 2 months. Uncontrolled infection, other autoimmune disease, pregnancy or lactation excluded patients. Template material for amplifying TCR beta CDR3 regions consisted of RNA transcripts. RT-PCR in the first round (using the HTBI primer set) targeted the TCR CDR3. A single record per CDR3 protein comes from TCRdb applying MiXCR to the multiplex PCR reads. The sample has 400,000 to 600,000 distinct CDR3 sequences; more than 20% are singletons. In its sample, this clonotype was seen many times. Its antigen is not known. This TCR was sampled from a man aged 18 to 29 with Graves' hyperthyroidism. Sequenced material: blood.

The CDR3: CASSFGQGKETQYF. In DNA form, the CDR3 reads TGTGCCAGCAGCTTCGGACAGGGGAAAGAGACCCAGTACTTC. The chain employs TRBV7-2 and TRBJ2-5; 9 bases are shared with TRBD1. Trimming cost V 3 bases and J 3 bases; bases outside gene matches: 2. The germline CDR1 and CDR2 sequences are SGHTA and FQGNSA. The CDR3 covers 14 residues.